This T cell receptor beta chain was profiled in a study of Graves' ophthalmopathy and Graves' hyperthyroidism. Turning to the study itself: Upon initial diagnosis and before any treatment, peripheral blood was collected.

The V end lost 5 bases, the J end lost 10 bases, and 12 bases lay between the germline ends. Germline V CDR1 and CDR2: PRHDT, FYEKMQ (reference sequence). The CDR3 runs to 13 residues. Study-wide results and caveats: In separating ophthalmopathy from stable hyperthyroidism, a 13-signature model achieved around 85% sensitivity and 81.08% specificity.

RNA transcripts were the template, and TCR beta CDR3 regions were amplified from them. A first-round RT-PCR used HTBI primers, followed by a second-round multiplex PCR. TCRdb independently ran MiXCR on the multiplex PCR reads; one entry per CDR3 protein. The sample consists of about 240,000 distinct CDR3 sequences, 45% of them appearing once. This clonotype showed up just a few times. The antigen is not known. The chain links TRBV13 to TRBJ1-6; weak D call: TRBD1 (6 bases). Sequenced: peripheral blood. This receptor was taken from an adult man with Graves' ophthalmopathy. As DNA, the CDR3 is TGTGCCAGCAGCACCACAGGGAACTCACCCCTCCACTTT. Its protein product is CASSTTGNSPLHF.